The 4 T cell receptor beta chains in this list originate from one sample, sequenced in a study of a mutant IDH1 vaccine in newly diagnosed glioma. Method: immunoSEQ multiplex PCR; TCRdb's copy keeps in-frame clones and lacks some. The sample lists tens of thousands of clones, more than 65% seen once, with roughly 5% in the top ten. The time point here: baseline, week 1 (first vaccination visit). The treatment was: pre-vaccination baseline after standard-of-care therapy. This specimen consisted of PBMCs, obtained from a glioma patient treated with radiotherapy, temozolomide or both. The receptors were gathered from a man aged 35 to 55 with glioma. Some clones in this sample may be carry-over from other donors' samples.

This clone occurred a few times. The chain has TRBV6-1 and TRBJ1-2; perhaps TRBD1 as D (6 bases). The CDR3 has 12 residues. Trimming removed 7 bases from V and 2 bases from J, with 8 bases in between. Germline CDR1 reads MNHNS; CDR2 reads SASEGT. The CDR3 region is CASTGQNYGYTF. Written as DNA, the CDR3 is TGTGCCAGCACCGGACAGAACTATGGCTACACCTTC.

The CDR3 region is CASSRLNTEAFF. CDR3 nucleotide sequence: TGTGCCAGCAGTCGGCTGAACACTGAAGCTTTCTTT. The gene calls are TRBV27 and TRBJ1-1, with D hard to call. This CDR3 has 12 residues. In germline, CDR1 is MNHEY, CDR2 SMNVEV (reference sequence). Between the trimmed V and J ends, which lost 5 bases and 0 bases, there was a span of 4 bases.

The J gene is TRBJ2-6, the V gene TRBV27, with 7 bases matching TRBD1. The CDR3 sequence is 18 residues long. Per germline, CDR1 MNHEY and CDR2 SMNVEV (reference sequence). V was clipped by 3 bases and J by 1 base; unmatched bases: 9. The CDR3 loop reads CASSFVFEGASGANVLTF. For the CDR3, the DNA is TGTGCCAGCAGTTTTGTCTTCGAGGGGGCGTCTGGGGCCAACGTCCTGACTTTC.

The CDR3 sequence: CAISSQGQPQHF. The CDR3 DNA reads TGTGCCATCAGTTCACAGGGGCAGCCCCAGCATTTT. The rearrangement links TRBV10-3 to TRBJ1-5, with TRBD1 matching 7 bases. This CDR3 has 12 residues. With V trimmed by 5 bases and J by 7 bases, 2 bases remained unmatched. Germline V gene sequence: CDR1 ENHRY, CDR2 SYGVKD.